The text below deals with one TCR beta chain. What antigen it recognizes has not been identified. Qualities for individual bases were not recorded, and no much larger clone is one base off. For the CD8 naive samples, CD45RO-negative cells were positively selected for CCR7, yielding a CD45RA+CCR7+ population from which TemRA cells were excluded. Healthy HIV-negative adults with no recently reported acute infections or vaccinations were included as donors. Every donor was a Caucasian adult residing in Nashville, Tennessee, USA. After blood collection by leukapheresis, PBMCs were isolated using Ficoll-Histopaque density gradient centrifugation and then cryopreserved in the vapor phase of liquid nitrogen. Purity and quantity of every magnetically sorted T cell population were checked by analytical flow cytometry. Genomic DNA was isolated from every sorted fraction and measured by UV absorbance on a Nanodrop 2000c.

The source of the sample is a study of shared clonotypes between healthy human individuals (dated by TCRdb to 2020 to 2021). Background on the whole study: Two women and a few men aged 18 to 49 years were included in the cohort. Blood TCR repertoires of about 5 healthy adults were deeply sequenced to estimate repertoire size and the extent of clonotype sharing between individuals. For each donor, CD4 naive and CD4 memory were each given three plates, CD8 naive was given two plates, and CD8 memory was given one plate. Leukapheresis yielded between about 0.85 and 10 billion PBMCs per donor. Different laboratories and diverse techniques were used to prepare libraries and sequence TCR repertoires, to increase sequencing depth and limit assay-specific biases.

Overall results and qualifications from the work: Sampling was restricted to blood, and TCR repertoires in tissues likely differ from the TCR repertoires found in blood. Compared with non-shared clonotypes, clonotypes shared by all four sorted-subset donors had higher generation probabilities. Naive subsets generally had larger estimated clonotype richness than memory subsets. Even with the large sequencing depth, rarefaction of the sorted-subset datasets indicated that sequencing was incomplete. When a few donors were compared, the shared fraction of clonotypes was approximately 5% for naive CD4, approximately 3.3% for naive CD8, 2% to 2.5% for memory CD4, and roughly 0.43% for memory CD8. The small number of donors limited the genetic and exposure-history diversity represented. Pairwise subsampling indicated that sequencing depth was expected to affect the degree of clonotype sharing among donors.

TCR CDR3 regions were amplified from genomic DNA by multiplex PCR using the deep immunoSEQ assay. For each cell subset, the extracted genomic DNA was distributed evenly across all wells of several immunoSEQ 96-well plates, and each plate served as one replicate. For sorted subsets, approximately 210 ng genomic DNA, equal to tens of thousands of T cell genomes, was loaded into each replicate PCR. The purified libraries were quantified using a Qubit 3.0 fluorometer, sized with a Bioanalyzer 2100, and then quantified again using the KAPA Library Quantification kit. Each immunoSEQ 96-well plate was sequenced on its own single-read 150-cycle Illumina NextSeq 550 flow cell. On the authors' methods: Because the immunoSEQ output included only junctional sequences and no quality scores, the filtering could not be the same as the filtering used for full-length reads. To assign V/J genes and CDR3, sequences were annotated against IMGT germline references using PyIR, a Python wrapper for IgBLAST v1.9. Any read was removed if the V/J assignment was weak (E-value above 1e-6), the CDR3 was missing, or the read contained stop codons, out-of-frame junctions, or ambiguous translated residues. V3J clonotypes were defined by identical inferred V gene, J gene, and CDR3 amino acid sequence. The percentage overlap between two repertoires was calculated by dividing the number of shared unique clonotypes by the size of the smaller repertoire. Richness of each repertoire was evaluated using RTK rarefaction, the Chao1 estimator, and Recon v2.1 estimates of unobserved clonotypes. Generation probabilities were computed with OLGA for all TCRbeta clonotypes obtained by the gDNA method from several donors. The table comes from immuneACCESS by way of TCRdb, which keeps in-frame sequences with V and J called. Part of the clones is missing from these tables; in studies checked, under half for an unresolved V gene and the rest for unknown reasons. V and J calls and clone size are those listed in that table; D and trimming were worked out from the DNA. The sample records approximately 840,000 clones, roughly 96% of which are singletons. In total, the top ten clones hold less than 0.25% of the sample.

V and J lose 3 bases and 8 bases, and a span of 8 bases separates them. The CDR3 numbers 12 residues from cysteine through phenylalanine. Kept here is only the CDR3 DNA, which spans 36 bases and is read in frame from base 1. Reading the germline V gene (reference sequence) gives CDR1 LNHDA and CDR2 SQIVND. In this chain, TRBV19 is recombined with TRBJ2-1; no D gene can be assigned with confidence. This receptor was taken from a man aged 30-40 years in good health. The sequenced sample was naive CD8+ T cells sorted from blood. The intended sense of this specimen's cell subset or site label: CD45RA+CCR7+. Read as DNA, the sequence is TGTGCCAGTAGTATCGGTCACGATGAGCAGTTCTTC. It specifies CASSIGHDEQFF. When the CDR3 is completed using the reference TRBV19 and TRBJ2-1 genes on either side, the full variable domain is DGGITQSPKYLFRKEGQNVTLSCEQNLNHDAMYWYRQDPGQGLRLIYYSQIVNDFQKGDIAEGYSVSREKKESFPLTVTSAQKNPTAFYLCASSIGHDEQFFGPGTRLTVL.